This is a list of T cell receptor beta chains from one sample in a study of long-term antiretroviral therapy in people with HIV. The repertoire was sequenced with immunoSEQ multiplex PCR; TCRdb's copy has only in-frame clones and lacks some. This table holds 18,000 or so clones, roughly 73% found once. The source was unsorted PBMCs, collected at the start of antiretroviral therapy, before treatment. The receptors derive from a woman between 40 and 55 years old with HIV. The CDR3 runs from the conserved cysteine through the conserved F or W. A D gene is named only where the DNA matches it firmly. Size is stated for part of the rows, as once, few or many counts, or as a class when the clone is expanded.

- TRBJ2-5 TRBV15 - CATSHRQETQYF TGTGCCACCAGCCACCGACAAGAGACCCAGTACTTC
- TRBJ2-7 TRBV7-2 TRBD2 CASSLELAGGWEQYF TGTGCCAGCAGCTTAGAGCTAGCGGGGGGGTGGGAGCAGTACTTC
- TRBJ1-4 TRBV30 TRBD1 CAWNYRTGGSQLFF TGTGCCTGGAATTATCGGACAGGGGGTTCTCAACTGTTTTTT
- TRBJ1-3 TRBV7-2 - CASSSLTVNSGNTIYF TGTGCCAGCAGCTCCCTAACAGTCAACTCTGGAAACACCATATATTTT
- TRBJ2-1 TRBV7-2 - CASSLGTYNEQFF TGTGCCAGCAGCTTAGGTACTTACAATGAGCAGTTCTTC
- TRBJ2-1 TRBV13 - CASKTRGGTGNEQFF TGTGCCAGTAAGACCCGGGGGGGGACAGGCAATGAGCAGTTCTTC
- TRBJ2-1 TRBV27 - CASSLVGIQSKQEYHSYNEQFF TGTGCCAGCAGTCTCGTGGGCATCCAATCGAAACAGGAATACCACTCCTACAATGAGCAGTTCTTC
- TRBJ2-7 TRBV11-3 - CASSQDGYEQYF TGTGCCAGCAGCCAGGACGGCTACGAGCAGTACTTC
- TRBJ1-1 TRBV4-2 TRBD1 CASSPRTGDTEAFF TGTGCCAGCAGCCCCCGGACAGGGGACACTGAAGCTTTCTTT
- TRBJ1-1 TRBV4-3 TRBD1 CASSPATGGYEAFF TGCGCCAGCAGCCCAGCCACAGGGGGTTATGAAGCTTTCTTT
- TRBJ2-5 TRBV5-1 - CASSLGAPQETQYF TGCGCCAGCAGCTTGGGAGCGCCCCAAGAGACCCAGTACTTC
few TRBJ1-6 TRBV6-5 TRBD1 CASSWGQGGDNSPLHF TGTGCCAGCAGTTGGGGACAGGGGGGAGATAATTCACCCCTCCACTTT
- TRBJ1-4 TRBV15 - CATSRDRTVGEKLFF TGTGCCACCAGCAGAGATAGGACAGTCGGGGAAAAACTGTTTTTT
- TRBJ1-1 TRBV5-6 - CASSLGVNTEAFF TGTGCCAGCAGCTTGGGGGTGAACACTGAAGCTTTCTTT
once TRBJ1-1 TRBV11-3 TRBD1 CASSVGTGTEAFF TGTGCCAGCAGCGTAGGGACAGGTACTGAAGCTTTCTTT
- TRBJ2-2 TRBV4-1 TRBD1 CASSRGQGLGTGELFF TGCGCCAGCAGCCGTGGACAGGGGTTAGGCACCGGGGAGCTGTTTTTT
- TRBJ2-1 TRBV10-1 TRBD2 CASTRTSGEYNEQFF TGCGCCAGCACTAGGACTAGCGGGGAATACAATGAGCAGTTCTTC